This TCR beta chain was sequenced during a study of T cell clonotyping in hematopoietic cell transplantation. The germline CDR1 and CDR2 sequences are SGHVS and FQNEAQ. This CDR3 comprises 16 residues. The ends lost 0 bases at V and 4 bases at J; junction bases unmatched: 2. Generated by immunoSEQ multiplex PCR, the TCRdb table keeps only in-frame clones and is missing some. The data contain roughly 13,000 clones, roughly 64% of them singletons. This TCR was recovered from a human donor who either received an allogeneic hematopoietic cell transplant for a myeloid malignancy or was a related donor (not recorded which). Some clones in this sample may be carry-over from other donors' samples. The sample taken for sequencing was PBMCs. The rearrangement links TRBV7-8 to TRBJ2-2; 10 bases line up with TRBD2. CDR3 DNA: TGTGCCAGCAGCTTAGCTAGCGGGGGGAGCACCGGGGAGCTGTTTTTT. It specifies CASSLASGGSTGELFF.